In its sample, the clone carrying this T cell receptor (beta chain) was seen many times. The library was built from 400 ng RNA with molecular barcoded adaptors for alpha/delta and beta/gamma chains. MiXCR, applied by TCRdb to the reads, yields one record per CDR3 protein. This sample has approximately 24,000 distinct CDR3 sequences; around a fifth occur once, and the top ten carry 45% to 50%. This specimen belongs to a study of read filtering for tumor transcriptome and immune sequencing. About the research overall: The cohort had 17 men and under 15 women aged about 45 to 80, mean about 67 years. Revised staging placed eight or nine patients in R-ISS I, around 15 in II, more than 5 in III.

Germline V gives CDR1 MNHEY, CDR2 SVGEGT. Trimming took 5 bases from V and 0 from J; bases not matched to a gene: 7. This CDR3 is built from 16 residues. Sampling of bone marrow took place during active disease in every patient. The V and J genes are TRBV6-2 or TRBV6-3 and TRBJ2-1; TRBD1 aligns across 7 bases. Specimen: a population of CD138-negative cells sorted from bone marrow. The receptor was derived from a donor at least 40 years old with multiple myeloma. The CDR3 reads CASSSHRGGSYNEQFF. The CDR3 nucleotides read TGTGCCAGCAGTAGCCACAGGGGCGGCTCCTACAATGAGCAGTTCTTC.